This T cell receptor (beta chain) was documented in a study of T cells after yellow fever vaccination. In TCRdb, the 5' RACE reads were re-called with MiXCR into one record per CDR3 protein. This sample has a few hundred thousand distinct CDR3 sequences, with over 10% found just once. This clonotype was seen only a few times. Its antigen is unknown. Study-level findings and limits: The booster response re-showed most primary clones: 96% CD4, around 85% CD8.

V was pared by 4 bases and J by 14 bases, with 11 bases of the junction left unmatched. This CDR3 comprises 15 residues. The germline CDR1 and CDR2 sequences are MNHEY and SMNVEV (reference sequence). This chain uses TRBV27 with TRBJ1-6; TRBD1 aligns across 10 bases. This clonotype was sampled from a young man who received the YFV17D yellow fever vaccine. The sequences come from CD4+ T cells sorted from PBMCs, collected 45 days after the yellow fever booster vaccination. The CDR3 protein is CASSSDLTGGASLHF. CDR3 DNA sequence: TGTGCCAGCAGTTCCGACTTGACAGGGGGCGCATCCCTCCACTTT.